The next 10 T cell receptor beta chains were all read from a single sample in a study of T cell clonality in common variable immunodeficiency. Profiled with immunoSEQ multiplex PCR; TCRdb holds only in-frame clones, not every one. The specimen has 35,000 to 45,000 clones, none found just once. Sample: peripheral blood mononuclear cells. The source of these receptors is a person between 18 and 75 years old in good health.

This clone was counted at least ten times. The CDR3 region is CASSDRASGGTDTQYF. Partial CDR3 DNA: TGTGCCAGCAGTGACCGGGCCAGCGGGGGAACAGATACG. The chain has TRBV6-4 and TRBJ2-3; 8 bases line up with TRBD2. From the germline J gene comes the end of the CDR3, since the read stops 3 residues before it. Germline CDR1 is MRHNA and CDR2 is SNTAGT. The junction had 7 bases not matched to a gene; V was cut back by 2 bases and J by 3 bases. CDR3 length: 16 residues.

There are a few counts of this clone. From the germline J gene comes the end of the CDR3, since the read stops 3 residues before it. The genes are TRBV7-9 and TRBJ2-4; 7 bases match TRBD1. The CDR3 loop spans 12 amino acids. Germline loops: CDR1 SEHNR, CDR2 FQNEAQ (reference sequence). The chain's CDR3 is CASSSTGYGQYF. The part of the CDR3 DNA that was read is TGTGCCAGCAGCTCGACAGGGTATGGT.

This clone occurred many times. Sequencing ends 3 residues short of the CDR3 end; the germline J gene provides the rest. The V gene is TRBV5-8, the J gene TRBJ2-7; 8 bases line up with TRBD2. The CDR3 runs to 15 residues. Germline CDR1 is SGHTS and CDR2 is YDEGEE. Trimming removed 0 bases from V and 4 bases from J; junction bases left unmatched: 6. CDR3 bases read: TGTGCCAGCAGCTTGGTCGGGACTAGGGATTACGAG. Residues: CASSLVGTRDYE. The entire CDR3 is CASSLVGTRDYEQYF.

Many counts were recorded for this clone. The CDR3 loop reads CASSTNRAYYGYTF. The covered CDR3 bases are TGTGCCAGCAGTACCAACAGGGCTTACTATGGC. The rearrangement uses TRBV12-3 or TRBV12-4 and TRBJ1-2; D might be TRBD1 (6 bases). The CDR3 end falls 3 residues outside the read, so it is completed with the germline J gene. The CDR3 runs 14 residues. The V and J ends lost 5 bases and 3 bases respectively, with 13 bases between them.

This clone was detected a few times. Relative to the germline gene, one junction end is altered; a read error may explain this. Read data end 3 residues before the CDR3 end; the end is taken from the germline J gene. The sample carries other DNA sequences with the same CDR3. The J gene is TRBJ1-3, the V gene TRBV19, with D perhaps TRBD1 (5 bases). CDR3 length: 20 residues. Germline CDR1 LNHDA, CDR2 SQIVND (reference sequence). CDR3 residues: CASSIGSALNQGKTGNTIYF. The part of the CDR3 DNA that was read is TGTGCCAGTAGTATAGGTTCCGCGCTAAACCAGGGAAAAACTGGAAACACA.

This clone was recorded at least ten times. The read stops 3 residues short of the end of the CDR3; the missing end is completed from the germline J gene. This chain links TRBV29-1 with TRBJ1-5; D is ambiguous. CDR3 length equals 11 residues. V lost 4 bases to trimming and J lost 8 bases, with 9 bases between them. Germline assignment: CDR1 SQVTM and CDR2 ANQGSEA. Here the CDR3 reads CSVGFREPQHF. The CDR3 bases that were read are TGCAGCGTTGGGTTTCGGGAGCCC.

In this sample, this clone turned up many times. The read falls 3 residues short of the CDR3 end, and the missing part is taken from the germline J gene. The rearrangement uses TRBV20-1 and TRBJ2-1; 8 bases line up with TRBD1. The J segment lost 3 bases and the V segment lost 1 base, leaving 8 bases of the junction unmatched. Germline CDR1 DFQATT, CDR2 SNEGSKA (reference sequence). CDR3 size: 16 residues. Incomplete CDR3 DNA: TGCAGTGCTAGAGCGGTTGGGACAGGTGACTACAATGAG. Amino acid sequence: CSARAVGTGDYNE. The full-length CDR3 reads as CSARAVGTGDYNEQFF.

This clone came up many times. The CDR3 end falls 3 residues outside the read, so it is completed with the germline J gene. The chain links TRBV20-1 to TRBJ1-1; the D gene is possibly TRBD1 (5 bases). Deletions cut 5 bases from V and 1 base from J, with 17 bases between. Germline loops: CDR1 DFQATT, CDR2 SNEGSKA (reference sequence). This CDR3 region has 15 residues. The covered CDR3 bases are TGCAGTGCTCCAGAGGGGTTTAGGGAGAACACTGAA. Protein product: CSAPEGFRENTE. The CDR3 reads in full as CSAPEGFRENTEAFF.

This clone was observed at least ten times. The read terminates 3 residues ahead of where the CDR3 ends, so the germline J gene completes it. This sequence joins TRBV5-1 and TRBJ2-1; weak D call: TRBD1 (7 bases). The V end was cut by 3 bases, the J end by 2 bases, with 18 bases between. The germline V gene has CDR1 SGHRS and CDR2 YFSETQ. The CDR3 totals 17 residues. Partial CDR3 DNA: TGCGCCAGCAGCTATCCCCAGGGGGAGGTTACCTACAATGAG. Amino acid sequence: CASSYPQGEVTYNE. Given in full, the CDR3 is CASSYPQGEVTYNEQFF. Supplemented by reference TRBV5-1 and TRBJ2-1, the full variable domain reads KAGVTQTPRYLIKTRGQQVTLSCSPISGHRSVSWYQQTPGQGLQFLFEYFSETQRNKGNFPGRFSGRQFSNSRSEMNVSTLELGDSALYLCASSYPQGEVTYNEQFFGPGTRLTVL.

This clone came up many times. The CDR3 end lies 3 residues beyond the end of the read and is filled in from the germline J gene. The V and J genes are TRBV7-6 and TRBJ2-6; 8 bases map to TRBD2. Germline V gene data show CDR1 as SGHVS and CDR2 as FNYEAQ. Trimming removed 8 bases from V and 3 bases from J; junction bases left unmatched: 6. The CDR3 sequence is 15 residues long. CDR3 bases read: TGTGCCAGCGCGGGCGGGGGGAGTGGGGCCAACGTC. This translates into CASAGGGSGANV. The whole CDR3 region reads CASAGGGSGANVLTF.